The 17 T cell receptor beta chains below all came from one sample that was sequenced in a study of blood T cells in healthy people across ages. With a J-beta primer mix and a sample-barcoded 5' primer, a second PCR ran about 7 to 12 cycles. Each CDR3 protein gets one entry after TCRdb re-called the 5' RACE reads with MiXCR. The sample holds hundreds of thousands of distinct CDR3 sequences, around a fifth seen once. Sample: blood. Receptor source: a man between 65 and 79 years old in good health.

This clonotype has a handful of counts. The V gene is TRBV21-1, the J gene TRBJ2-5; the DNA was not compared with TRBD1, the D call given in the table. The end of the DNA aligns better with TRBJ2-1, so the J call may be wrong. TRBV21-1 represents a pseudogene. The CDR3 runs to 15 residues. CDR3 DNA sequence: TGTGCCAGCAGCAAAGGGCCAGGGGACGGGGTTGAGCAGTTCTTC. This translates into CASSKGPGDGVEQFF.

This chain joins TRBV13 and TRBJ1-1; unclear D gene. CDR1 PRHDT and CDR2 FYEKMQ come from the germline V gene (reference sequence). The CDR3 loop spans 16 amino acids. V lost 4 bases and J 1 base, leaving 16 bases between the germline ends. In DNA form, the CDR3 reads TGTGCCAGCAGCTACCGACCTACGAGGAGGAACACTGAAGCTTTCTTT. Translation: CASSYRPTRRNTEAFF.

V is TRBV20-1 and J is TRBJ2-5, with TRBD2 identical over 7 bases. The better agreement between TRBJ2-1 and the DNA end casts doubt on the J call. The CDR3 runs to 14 residues. Germline loops: CDR1 DFQATT, CDR2 SNEGSKA (reference sequence). The CDR3 loop is CSAGVAGAGNEQFF. In DNA form, the CDR3 reads TGCAGTGCTGGAGTGGCGGGAGCCGGCAATGAGCAGTTCTTC.

This sequence joins TRBV15 and TRBJ2-3, with TRBD2 matching over 8 bases. J was trimmed by 1 base and V by 3 bases; bases with no gene match: 9. The CDR3 length is 17 residues. The V gene's germline CDR1 is LNHNV and CDR2 YYDKDF (reference sequence). The CDR3 coding sequence is TGTGCCACCAGCAGGAGGACTAGCCCCCAAGGCACAGATACGCAGTATTTT. Translating it yields CATSRRTSPQGTDTQYF.

V usage is TRBV7-8 and J usage is TRBJ2-7; D unclear. The CDR3 consists of 14 residues. V was shortened by 5 bases and J by 3 bases, with 14 bases between the two germline ends. Looked up from germline, CDR1 is SGHVS and CDR2 is FQNEAQ. CDR3 DNA sequence: TGTGCCAGCAGCCCAAGGGAACGGATCTACGAGCAGTACTTC. This translates into CASSPRERIYEQYF. Together with reference TRBV7-8 and TRBJ2-7, the CDR3 gives the full variable domain: GAGVSQSPRYKVAKRGQDVALRCDPISGHVSLFWYQQALGQGPEFLTYFQNEAQLDKSGLPSDRFFAERPEGSVSTLKIQRTQQEDSAVYLCASSPRERIYEQYFGPGTRLTVT.

Only a few counts were recorded for this clonotype. V and J are TRBV10-3 and TRBJ2-1; D possibly corresponds to TRBD2 (5 bases). The CDR3 has 16 amino acids. CDR1 is ENHRY and CDR2 is SYGVKD in the germline V gene. V dropped 2 bases and J dropped 0 bases, with 11 bases sitting between them. For the CDR3, the DNA is TGTGCCATCAGTGAGCCCAGCGGAGCCTCCTACAATGAGCAGTTCTTC. Translated: CAISEPSGASYNEQFF.

The chain is built from TRBV2 and TRBJ1-1; D is perhaps TRBD1 (6 bases). The CDR3 contains 15 residues. Germline CDR1 reads SNHLY; CDR2 reads FYNNEI. Trimming removed 4 bases at V and 1 base at J, with 13 bases between. CDR3 residues: CASSGRQGRNTEAFF. In DNA form, the CDR3 reads TGTGCCAGCAGTGGGCGCCAGGGGCGGAACACTGAAGCTTTCTTT.

The CDR3 region is CASSQALAEAYEQYF. CDR3 nucleotides: TGCGCCAGCAGCCAAGCACTAGCGGAGGCCTACGAGCAGTACTTC. The chain uses TRBV4-3 and TRBJ2-5; 8 positions match TRBD2. The J call may be incorrect, as the DNA end agrees better with TRBJ2-7. Germline-derived CDR1 and CDR2 are LGHNA and YSLEER. This CDR3 spans 15 amino acids.

The chain carries TRBV20-1 and TRBJ2-7; 7 nucleotides align to TRBD2. The CDR3 runs 13 residues. Trimming at V came to 5 bases and at J to 0 bases, leaving 4 bases not matched to a gene. The V gene's germline CDR1 is DFQATT and CDR2 SNEGSKA (reference sequence). This chain's CDR3 is CSAPAGRSYEQYF. The CDR3 coding sequence is TGCAGTGCTCCAGCGGGGCGCTCCTACGAGCAGTACTTC.

The table lists this clonotype with a few counts. Germline and junction disagree at one end, which may indicate a read error. V gene TRBV12-3 or TRBV12-4 combines with J gene TRBJ2-5; 10 positions agree with TRBD2. The CDR3 is 17 amino acids. The CDR3 protein is CAGSYGTSVTPEETQYF. In nucleotides, the CDR3 is TGTGCCGGCAGTTACGGGACTAGCGTTACTCCGGAAGAGACCCAGTACTTC.

The V and J genes are TRBV11-2 and TRBJ2-5; 14 bases are shared with TRBD2. This CDR3 is 18 amino acids long. V shed 4 bases and J 2 bases; nucleotides not matched to a gene: 9. CDR1 is SGHAT, CDR2 FQNNGV, per germline. CDR3 DNA sequence: TGTGCCAGCAGCTCTGAGGGACTAGCGGGAGTCGGGCAAGAGACCCAGTACTTC. Translating it yields CASSSEGLAGVGQETQYF.

This clonotype has only a few counts. The chain's CDR3 is CSARELGGQETQYF. CDR3 nucleotides: TGCAGTGCTAGAGAACTGGGGGGCCAGGAGACCCAGTACTTC. The chain is built from TRBV20-1 and TRBJ2-5; D could derive from TRBD1 or TRBD2 (6 bases each). Germline values: CDR1 DFQATT, CDR2 SNEGSKA (reference sequence). This CDR3 has 14 residues. V was clipped by 0 bases and J by 5 bases, with 13 bases between them.

This clonotype was seen repeatedly, ten times or more. V is TRBV7-9 and J is TRBJ2-5, with 12 bases matching TRBD1. CDR1 is SEHNR and CDR2 is FQNEAQ in the germline V gene (reference sequence). With V trimmed by 2 bases and J by 5 bases, 3 bases remained unmatched. The CDR3 extends over 15 amino acids. The CDR3 DNA sequence: TGTGCCAGCAGCTTAACTGGGACAGGGGGCGAGACCCAGTACTTC. This encodes CASSLTGTGGETQYF.

The sample holds many counts of this clonotype. V is TRBV5-1 and J is TRBJ2-5; D is ambiguous. The CDR3 loop spans 15 amino acids. Germline V gene lookup returns CDR1 SGHRS and CDR2 YFSETQ. With 2 bases removed from V and 1 base from J, the gap between germline ends came to 12 bases. CDR3 amino acids: CASSLSQSPQETQYF. CDR3 nucleotide sequence: TGCGCCAGCAGCTTATCCCAATCACCCCAAGAGACCCAGTACTTC.

As concerns this clonotype: A junction boundary mismatches the germline segment, possibly from a read error. This rearrangement joins TRBV13 to TRBJ1-1; D is perhaps TRBD1 (5 bases). The CDR3 sequence is 15 residues long. Germline values: CDR1 PRHDT, CDR2 FYEKMQ (reference sequence). The CDR3 DNA reads TGTGCCAGTAGCTTTGCAGGGCTGAGAGGTACTGAAGCTTTCTTT. Amino acid sequence: CASSFAGLRGTEAFF. The whole variable domain, remainder taken from reference TRBV13 and TRBJ1-1, is AAGVIQSPRHLIKEKRETATLKCYPIPRHDTVYWYQQGPGQDPQFLISFYEKMQSDKGSIPDRFSAQQFSDYHSELNMSSLELGDSALYFCASSFAGLRGTEAFFGQGTRLTVV.

A few counts support this clonotype. The rearrangement joins TRBV7-3 to TRBJ2-4, with TRBD1 matching 9 bases. The CDR3 covers 15 residues. With 4 bases clipped from V and 4 bases from J, the junction kept 5 bases outside the gene matches. CDR1 and CDR2 from the germline V gene are SGHTA and FQGTGA. The CDR3 bases are TGTGCCAGCAGCTCAGAAGGACAGGGGAAAAACATTCAGTACTTC. Translation: CASSSEGQGKNIQYF. Filled out from reference TRBV7-3 and TRBJ2-4, the complete variable domain reads GAGVSQTPSNKVTEKGKYVELRCDPISGHTALYWYRQSLGQGPEFLIYFQGTGAADDSGLPNDRFFAVRPEGSVSTLKIQRTERGDSAVYLCASSSEGQGKNIQYFGAGTRLSVL.

This clonotype was observed a few times. The chain combines TRBV7-2 with TRBJ2-5, with D tentatively TRBD1 (8 bases). Germline-derived CDR1 and CDR2 are SGHTA and FQGNSA. V lost 5 bases, J lost 4 bases, and 11 bases lay in between. CDR3 length equals 13 residues. In nucleotides, the CDR3 is TGTGCCAGCAGCAACAGGGGGGGAGAGACCCAGTACTTC. It codes for CASSNRGGETQYF.